The 22 T cell receptor beta chains presented below share a single source sample, sequenced in a study of blood T cell repertoires in COVID-19 (dated by TCRdb to between 2020 and 2021). Library preparation used the immunoSEQ multiplex PCR assay. In its TCRdb copy, this immuneACCESS table keeps in-frame sequences only and misses some clones. Where compared with another copy, unresolved V genes explain less than half of these, and the others have no known cause. For this sample the table gives over 150,000 clones, of which roughly 84% were detected only once. The ten largest make up around an eighth of the sample. Sequencing was carried out using peripheral blood. The origin of the receptors is a man between 18 and 29 years old with active or convalescent COVID-19.

The chain carries TRBV6-5 and TRBJ2-7, with 11 bases lining up with TRBD2. CDR3 length: 15 amino acids. The germline CDR1 and CDR2 sequences are MNHEY and SVGAGI. V gave up 6 bases and J gave up 0 bases; unmatched junction bases: 4. The CDR3 nucleotides read TGTGCCAGCAGCGTGCTAGCGGGAGGCTCCTACGAGCAGTACTTC. Protein sequence: CASSVLAGGSYEQYF.

The V call is TRBV18, the J call TRBJ2-3; possible D gene TRBD1, 5 bases. With 6 bases removed from V and 4 bases from J, the gap between germline ends came to 17 bases. The CDR3 runs 15 residues. Germline-derived CDR1 and CDR2 are KGHSH and LQKENI. CDR3 protein: CASSLGSVRADTQYF. CDR3 DNA sequence: TGTGCCAGCTCGCTGGGGTCTGTCAGGGCAGATACGCAGTATTTT.

Points on this clone: The sample contains more than one DNA sequence encoding this CDR3. The chain combines TRBV24-1 with TRBJ1-5, with D uncertain. The CDR3 is 15 residues long. Trimming pared 3 bases from V and 0 bases from J, leaving 8 bases between. Germline CDR1 and CDR2: KGHDR and SFDVKD. This CDR3 is CATSDGADSNQPQHF. Here the CDR3 DNA reads TGTGCCACCAGTGATGGAGCGGATAGCAATCAGCCCCAGCATTTT.

This clone appeared a few times. V gene TRBV19 combines with J gene TRBJ1-3; no definite D call. Germline V CDR1 and CDR2: LNHDA, SQIVND (reference sequence). The V and J ends lost 4 bases and 4 bases respectively, with 5 bases between them. CDR3 size: 12 residues. DNA for the CDR3: TGTGCCAGTAGTACCAGGGGAAACACCATATATTTT. Protein sequence: CASSTRGNTIYF.

The chain joins TRBV6-6 to TRBJ1-1, with a tentative D call TRBD1 (5 bases). This CDR3 comprises 13 residues. The germline V gene encodes CDR1 MNHNY and CDR2 SVGAGI (reference sequence). V was trimmed by 4 bases and J by 10 bases, leaving 16 bases between them. In nucleotides, the CDR3 is TGTGCCAGCAGTTCTCAAACCGGGACTCGAGCTTTCTTT. This gives the protein CASSSQTGTRAFF.

CDR3 bases: TGTGCCAGCAGTTATTCCGGGACTAGGTCCTACGAGCAGTACTTC. Translated, it gives CASSYSGTRSYEQYF. The V call is TRBV27, the J call TRBJ2-7, with 8 bases lining up with TRBD2. Germline trimming cut 4 bases from V and 1 base from J; bases unmatched to any gene: 6. The CDR3 loop spans 15 amino acids. CDR1 is MNHEY and CDR2 is SMNVEV in the germline V gene (reference sequence).

The gene calls are TRBV9 and TRBJ1-2; maybe TRBD1 (5 bases). The CDR3 spans 13 residues. Germline V CDR1 and CDR2: SGDLS, YYNGEE. V dropped 3 bases and J dropped 0 bases, with 6 bases sitting between them. The CDR3 DNA follows: TGTGCCAGCAGCGAGGGGCCTAACTATGGCTACACCTTC. Its protein is CASSEGPNYGYTF.

This chain connects TRBV7-2 to TRBJ2-7; 7 bases fit TRBD1. Germline V gene data show CDR1 as SGHTA and CDR2 as FQGNSA. After removal of 4 bases from V and 0 bases from J, the junction contained 3 bases not matched to a gene. CDR3 length equals 14 residues. The CDR3 DNA reads TGTGCCAGCAGCTCGACAGGGAACTCCTACGAGCAGTACTTC. Protein product: CASSSTGNSYEQYF.

The genes are TRBV29-1 and TRBJ2-1; TRBD2 aligns across 7 bases. J lost 3 bases, V lost 3 bases, and 5 bases had no gene match. The CDR3 length is 14 residues. Germline lookup yields CDR1 SQVTM and CDR2 ANQGSEA. CDR3 region: CSVDDAGDYNEQFF. For the CDR3, the DNA is TGCAGCGTTGATGACGCGGGGGACTACAATGAGCAGTTCTTC.

In this sample, this clone turned up a few times. The chain couples TRBV3-1 (or the pseudogene TRBV3-2) to TRBJ2-7; 9 bases match TRBD1. The length of the CDR3 is 14 residues. The V gene's germline CDR1 is LGHDT and CDR2 YNNKEL (reference sequence). The trim removed 3 bases at V and 3 bases at J, leaving 3 bases unmatched. The chain's CDR3 is CASSHRTGVYEQYF. CDR3 nucleotides: TGTGCCAGCAGCCATCGGACAGGGGTCTACGAGCAGTACTTC.

This chain connects TRBV14 to TRBJ2-1, with D perhaps matching TRBD1 (6 bases). The V gene lost 3 bases and the J gene lost 10 bases, with 16 bases spanning the gap. Germline V gives CDR1 SGHDN, CDR2 FVKESK. The CDR3 runs to 14 residues. CDR3 region: CASSQSGARGEQFF. Here the CDR3 DNA reads TGTGCCAGCAGCCAGTCAGGGGCGAGGGGCGAGCAGTTCTTC.

The rearrangement links TRBV7-2 to TRBJ2-5; 13 positions agree with TRBD2. The J segment lost 7 bases and the V segment lost 3 bases, leaving 5 bases of the junction unmatched. The V gene's germline CDR1 is SGHTA and CDR2 FQGNSA. This CDR3 region has 15 residues. Written as DNA, the CDR3 is TGTGCCAGCAGCTTCGGACTAGCGGGGGTATGGACCCAGTACTTC. Encoded protein: CASSFGLAGVWTQYF.

This clone showed up just a few times. The chain joins TRBV6-6 to TRBJ1-5; D possibly corresponds to TRBD1 (5 bases). The germline V gene has CDR1 MNHNY and CDR2 SVGAGI (reference sequence). The V gene lost 10 bases and the J gene lost 3 bases, with 16 bases spanning the gap. The CDR3 has 14 residues. The CDR3 nucleotides read TGTGCCACCCAGTGGGGGGTCTCCAATCAGCCCCAGCATTTT. This codes for CATQWGVSNQPQHF.

CDR3 in amino acids: CATSRDFGDRYHEQYF. The CDR3 coding sequence is TGTGCCACCAGCAGAGATTTCGGGGACAGGTACCACGAGCAGTACTTC. The chain uses TRBV15 and TRBJ2-7, with 8 bases that match TRBD1. CDR3 length: 16 residues. V lost 0 bases to trimming and J lost 5 bases; unmatched junction nucleotides: 9. The germline V gene has CDR1 LNHNV and CDR2 YYDKDF (reference sequence).

V gene TRBV7-2 combines with J gene TRBJ2-7, with TRBD1 matching over 7 bases. J was trimmed by 6 bases and V by 3 bases; bases with no gene match: 5. CDR3 length: 13 residues. Germline V CDR1 and CDR2: SGHTA, FQGNSA. The DNA of the CDR3 is TGTGCCAGCAGCTTCACAGGGGAGAGCGAGCAGTACTTC. This translates into CASSFTGESEQYF.

The chain combines TRBV5-3 with TRBJ2-7, with unresolved D. TRBV5-3 is known as an ORF, though its function is uncertain. Trimming left V 0 bases short and J 0 bases short, with 7 bases between. The CDR3 has 14 residues. CDR3 amino acids: CARSLEWHSYEQYF. CDR3 DNA: TGTGCCAGAAGCTTGGAATGGCACTCCTACGAGCAGTACTTC.

This clone appeared a few times. The V call is TRBV28, the J call TRBJ1-5; tentatively, D is TRBD1 (6 bases). Germline CDR1 is MDHEN and CDR2 is SYDVKM. CDR3 length: 16 residues. The V and J ends lost 3 bases and 4 bases respectively, with 16 bases between them. This CDR3 is CASSFSSRGRNQPQHF. The CDR3 DNA is TGTGCCAGCAGTTTTAGTAGCAGGGGTCGGAATCAGCCCCAGCATTTT.

V usage is TRBV6-1 and J usage is TRBJ1-3; no reliable D call. Germline V CDR1 and CDR2: MNHNS, SASEGT. Trimming took off 2 bases at V and 4 bases at J, with 9 bases between the two ends. The CDR3 contains 14 residues. CDR3 loop: CASSEWSEGNTIYF. The CDR3 bases are TGTGCCAGCAGTGAATGGTCAGAAGGAAACACCATATATTTT.

The chain couples TRBV4-2 to TRBJ2-1; 12 nucleotides align to TRBD2. After removal of 4 bases from V and 4 bases from J, the junction contained 11 bases not matched to a gene. The CDR3 sequence is 18 residues long. From germline, CDR1 is LGHNA and CDR2 YNFKEQ. The DNA of the CDR3 is TGTGCCAGCAGCCCCGGACTAGCGGGAACCCACCTATACAATGAGCAGTTCTTC. It yields the protein CASSPGLAGTHLYNEQFF.

The V gene is TRBV11-3, the J gene TRBJ2-2; 12 bases match TRBD2. The CDR3 spans 19 residues. V lost 4 bases, J lost 0 bases, and 9 bases stayed unmatched. Germline V gene lookup returns CDR1 SGHNT and CDR2 YENEEA. DNA of the CDR3: TGTGCCAGCAGCTCCTACGAGACTAGCGGGGGAGCGAACACCGGGGAGCTGTTTTTT. Translating gives CASSSYETSGGANTGELFF.

The rearrangement uses TRBV7-3 and TRBJ2-2, with D possibly being TRBD2 (5 bases). Germline CDR1 SGHTA, CDR2 FQGTGA. V lost 2 bases, J lost 2 bases, and 6 bases lay in between. The CDR3 is 14 residues long. The CDR3 bases are TGTGCCAGCAGCTTACGGGGAAACACCGGGGAGCTGTTTTTT. Translated: CASSLRGNTGELFF.

The CDR3 is CAISDDRGGSEKLFF. The CDR3 DNA reads TGTGCCATCAGCGACGACAGGGGCGGGAGTGAAAAACTGTTTTTT. The chain has TRBV10-3 and TRBJ1-4; 8 positions agree with TRBD1. Per germline, CDR1 ENHRY and CDR2 SYGVKD. This CDR3 is 15 amino acids long. Losses at the gene ends were 6 bases for V and 7 bases for J; bases not matched to a gene: 10.